This TCR beta chain was sequenced in a study of shared clonotypes between healthy human individuals. Regarding the study as a whole: Naive subsets tended to show greater estimated richness than memory subsets.

TCRdb keeps only in-frame clones here, not all; method: immunoSEQ multiplex PCR. Of 2 million to 2.5 million clones in the sample, 80% to 95% were seen once. The J segment lost 7 bases and the V segment lost 1 base, leaving 4 bases of the junction unmatched. This CDR3 contains 15 residues. Germline values: CDR1 SGHTA, CDR2 FQGTGA. Details on this clone: Its antigen is still unknown.

Every donor was a Caucasian adult from Nashville, Tennessee. Memory CD4+ cells were the fraction left after CD45RA+ naive selection. This sequence originates from a man aged 18 to 30 in good health. Some clones in this sample may be carry-over from other donors' samples. The chain couples TRBV7-3 to TRBJ2-3; TRBD2 matches at 11 bases. Sequencing input: naive CD4+ T cells from PBMCs. The subset here: CD45RA+ positively selected. The CDR3 DNA follows: TGTGCCAGCAGCTTAAGTAGCGGGAGGGCATATACGCAGTATTTT. This translates into CASSLSSGRAYTQYF.